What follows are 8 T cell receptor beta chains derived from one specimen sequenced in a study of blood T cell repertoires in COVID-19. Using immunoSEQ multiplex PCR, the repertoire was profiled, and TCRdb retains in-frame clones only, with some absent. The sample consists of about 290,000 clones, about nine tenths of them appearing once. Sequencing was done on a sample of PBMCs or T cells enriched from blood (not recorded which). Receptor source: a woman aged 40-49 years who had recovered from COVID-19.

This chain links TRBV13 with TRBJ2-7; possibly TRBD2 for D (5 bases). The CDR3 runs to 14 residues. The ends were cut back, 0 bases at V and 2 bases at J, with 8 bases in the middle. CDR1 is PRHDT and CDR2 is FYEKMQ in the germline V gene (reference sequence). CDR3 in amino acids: CASSLGLGPYEQYF. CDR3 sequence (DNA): TGTGCCAGCAGCTTAGGACTAGGCCCCTACGAGCAGTACTTC.

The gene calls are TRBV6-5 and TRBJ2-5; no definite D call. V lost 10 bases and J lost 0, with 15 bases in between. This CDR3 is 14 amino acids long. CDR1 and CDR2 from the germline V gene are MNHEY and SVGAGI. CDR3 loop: CATQLVQNQETQYF. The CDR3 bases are TGTGCCACCCAATTGGTACAAAACCAAGAGACCCAGTACTTC.

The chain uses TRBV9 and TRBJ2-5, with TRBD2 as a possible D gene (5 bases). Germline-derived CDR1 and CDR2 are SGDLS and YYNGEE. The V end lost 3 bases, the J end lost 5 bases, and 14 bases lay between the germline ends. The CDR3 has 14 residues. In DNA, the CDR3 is TGTGCCAGCAGCGAGGGAGCAGGCGGGGAGACCCAGTACTTC. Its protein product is CASSEGAGGETQYF.

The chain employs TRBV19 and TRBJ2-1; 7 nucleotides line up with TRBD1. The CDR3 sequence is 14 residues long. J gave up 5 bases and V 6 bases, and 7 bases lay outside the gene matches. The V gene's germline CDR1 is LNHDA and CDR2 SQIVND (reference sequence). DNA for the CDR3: TGTGCCAGTAGAAAGGGACAGCAGAACAATGAGCAGTTCTTC. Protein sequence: CASRKGQQNNEQFF.

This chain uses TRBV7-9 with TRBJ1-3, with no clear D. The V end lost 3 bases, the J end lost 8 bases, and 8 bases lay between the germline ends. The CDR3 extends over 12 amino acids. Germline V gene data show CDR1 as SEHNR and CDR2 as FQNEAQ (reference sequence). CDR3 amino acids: CASSLLVDTIYF. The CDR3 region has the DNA TGTGCCAGCAGCTTGTTGGTAGACACCATATATTTT.

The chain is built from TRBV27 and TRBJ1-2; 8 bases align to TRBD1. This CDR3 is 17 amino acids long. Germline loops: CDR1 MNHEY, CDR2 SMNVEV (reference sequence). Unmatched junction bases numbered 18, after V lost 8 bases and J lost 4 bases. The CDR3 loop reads CASGTPGTGKRVYGYTF. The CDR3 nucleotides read TGTGCCAGCGGAACTCCCGGGACAGGCAAAAGAGTCTATGGCTACACCTTC.

CDR3 nucleotides: TGTGCCAGCAGCTTCGCGTTTGAAGAGACCCAGTACTTC. The encoded protein is CASSFAFEETQYF. The rearrangement links TRBV11-1 to TRBJ2-5, with D uncertain. The germline V gene has CDR1 SGHAT and CDR2 FQDESV (reference sequence). The CDR3 covers 13 residues. V lost 3 bases, J lost 3 bases, and 8 bases lay in between.

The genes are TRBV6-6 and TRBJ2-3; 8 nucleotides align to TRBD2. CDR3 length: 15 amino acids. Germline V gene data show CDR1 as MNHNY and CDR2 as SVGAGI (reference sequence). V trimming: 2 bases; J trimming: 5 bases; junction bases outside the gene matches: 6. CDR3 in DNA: TGTGCCAGCAGTTACCTAGGTCTAGCGGGAGATACGCAGTATTTT. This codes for CASSYLGLAGDTQYF.